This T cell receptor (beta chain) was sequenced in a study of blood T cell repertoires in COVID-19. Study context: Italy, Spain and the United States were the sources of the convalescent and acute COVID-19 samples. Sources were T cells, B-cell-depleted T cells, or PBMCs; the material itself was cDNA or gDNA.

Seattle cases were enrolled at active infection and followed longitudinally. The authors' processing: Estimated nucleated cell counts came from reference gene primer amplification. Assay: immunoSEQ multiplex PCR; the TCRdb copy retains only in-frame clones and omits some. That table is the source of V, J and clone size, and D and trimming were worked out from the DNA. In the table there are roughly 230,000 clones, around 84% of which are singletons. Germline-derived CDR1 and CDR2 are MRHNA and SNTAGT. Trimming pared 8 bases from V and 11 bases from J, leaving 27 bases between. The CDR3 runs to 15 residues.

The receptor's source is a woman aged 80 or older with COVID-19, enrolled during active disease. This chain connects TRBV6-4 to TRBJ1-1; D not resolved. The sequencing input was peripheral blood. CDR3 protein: CASLALRAGTVRAFF. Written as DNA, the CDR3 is TGTGCCAGCCTTGCCCTTCGTGCGGGAACAGTTCGGGCTTTCTTT.